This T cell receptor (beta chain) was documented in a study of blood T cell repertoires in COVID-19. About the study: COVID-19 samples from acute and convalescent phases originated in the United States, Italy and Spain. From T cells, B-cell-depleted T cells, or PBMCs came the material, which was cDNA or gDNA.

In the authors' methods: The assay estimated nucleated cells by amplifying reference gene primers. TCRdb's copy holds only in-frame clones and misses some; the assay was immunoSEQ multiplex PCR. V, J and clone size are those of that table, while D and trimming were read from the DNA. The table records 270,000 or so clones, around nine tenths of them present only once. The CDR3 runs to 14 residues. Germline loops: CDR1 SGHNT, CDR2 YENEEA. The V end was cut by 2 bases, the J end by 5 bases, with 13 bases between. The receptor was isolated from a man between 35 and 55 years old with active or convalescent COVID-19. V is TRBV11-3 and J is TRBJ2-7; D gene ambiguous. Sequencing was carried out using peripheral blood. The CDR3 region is CASSLLELENEQYF. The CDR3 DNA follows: TGTGCCAGCAGCTTACTGGAGTTGGAAAACGAGCAGTACTTC.